This is a list of T cell receptor beta chains from one sample in a study of CD8 T cells in Susac syndrome. TCRdb independently ran MiXCR on the immunoSEQ multiplex PCR reads; one entry per CDR3 protein. This sample has about 150,000 distinct CDR3 sequences, with 94% found just once. Sequencing used CD8+ T cells from PBMCs. These receptors all stem from a human donor with multiple sclerosis. Each CDR3 is given with its conserved first and last residue. The D gene is left open where the match is weak. Clone size is shown for a subset of rows, as once, few, many or a class of expanded clone.

cdr3_nt	cdr3_aa	d_call	v_call	j_call	clone_size
TGTGCCAGCAGCTTGGAGGTACAAGACGAGCAGTACTTC	CASSLEVQDEQYF	.	TRBV5-6	TRBJ2-7	.
TGCAGTGCCAGGACAGGGCCCGATACTAACTATGGCTACACCTTC	CSARTGPDTNYGYTF	TRBD1	TRBV20-1	TRBJ1-2	.
TGTGCTAGTGGTGCAGCAGGGACTTTTTATGGCTACACCTTC	CASGAAGTFYGYTF	.	TRBV12-5	TRBJ1-2	.
TGTGCCAGCAGTCGCCAAGGGGGGAGGGATGAGCAGTTCTTC	CASSRQGGRDEQFF	.	TRBV6-6	TRBJ2-1	.
TGCGCCAGCAGCTTGAAGGGACTAGCGGGGGGGTCCCCCAATGAGCAGTTCTTC	CASSLKGLAGGSPNEQFF	TRBD2	TRBV5-1	TRBJ2-1	.
TGTGCCAGCAGTTACTCGACTAGTGAAGCGACCCAGTACTTC	CASSYSTSEATQYF	.	TRBV6-7	TRBJ2-5	.
TGTGCCAGCAGCCAAGTTACAGGGGCTGAAGCTTTCTTT	CASSQVTGAEAFF	TRBD1	TRBV3-1	TRBJ1-1	once
TGTGCCAGCAGTGAACCGGGGCGGACTACGTACAATGAGCAGTTCTTC	CASSEPGRTTYNEQFF	.	TRBV2	TRBJ2-1	.
TGTGCCAGCAGACCCCCGGGACAGGGAAAGTTCTTC	CASRPPGQGKFF	TRBD1	TRBV28	TRBJ2-1	.
TGTGCCAGCAGTTACCAGGGCCCCTACGAGCAGTACTTC	CASSYQGPYEQYF	.	TRBV6-6	TRBJ2-7	.
TGTGCCAGCAGCATTAGCGAGGGAGCAGATACGCAGTATTTT	CASSISEGADTQYF	.	TRBV7-3	TRBJ2-3	.
TGTGCCAGCAGCCACAAGGGGGGACAGGAGCAGTTCTTC	CASSHKGGQEQFF	.	TRBV3-1	TRBJ2-1	.
TGTGCCAGCGGGGGAAGGGAGCAGTTCTTC	CASGGREQFF	.	TRBV2	TRBJ2-1	.
TGCGCCAGCAGCTTGGAGATCTCGGGACAAGAAGGCTACACCTTC	CASSLEISGQEGYTF	.	TRBV5-1	TRBJ1-2	.
TGTGCCAGCAGCCAAGTGAGGACGGCGAACACTGAAGCTTTCTTT	CASSQVRTANTEAFF	.	TRBV14	TRBJ1-1	.
TGTGCCAGCAGCTCCCGGCGCGAAAGTCCCTACGAGCAGTACTTC	CASSSRRESPYEQYF	.	TRBV11-1	TRBJ2-7	.
TGTGCCAGCACCCCCCGGGGCAGATCCCCCAAAGGTGAAAAACTGTTTTTT	CASTPRGRSPKGEKLFF	.	TRBV27	TRBJ1-4	.
TGCGCCAGCAGCCCCGGGACAGGCCGCACAGATACGCAGTATTTT	CASSPGTGRTDTQYF	TRBD1	TRBV4-3	TRBJ2-3	.
TGCAGTCGCCGGGACTATAGGTTAAACATTCAGTACTTC	CSRRDYRLNIQYF	TRBD2	TRBV20-1	TRBJ2-4	.
TGTGCCAGTAGTTTCGACGGACAGAACTACGAGCAGTACTTC	CASSFDGQNYEQYF	.	TRBV19	TRBJ2-7	.
TGTGCCAGCAGCCCACCCCCCTCGGGACAGGGCTACGAGCAGTACTTC	CASSPPPSGQGYEQYF	TRBD1	TRBV3-1	TRBJ2-7	.
TGTGCCAGCAGCCCAGCGAGAGAGGCTAGCACCCTCCAAGAGACCCAGTACTTC	CASSPAREASTLQETQYF	.	TRBV7-9	TRBJ2-5	once
TGTGCCAGCAGGCCGAGGGGACAGGGGGCTTGGGAGCAGTTCTTC	CASRPRGQGAWEQFF	TRBD1	TRBV2	TRBJ2-1	.
TGCGCCAGCAGCCAGGACGCGGGCACAGATACGCAGTATTTT	CASSQDAGTDTQYF	.	TRBV4-1	TRBJ2-3	few
TGTGCCAGCAGCTTAAGACTGACAGGGGATGAGCTGTTTTTT	CASSLRLTGDELFF	TRBD1	TRBV7-2	TRBJ2-2	.
TGTGCCAGCAGCGAGAAGGGACACCCGAACACTGAAGCTTTCTTT	CASSEKGHPNTEAFF	.	TRBV9	TRBJ1-1	.
TGTGCCAGCAGCTTGGCCAGGGGGGGTTCTCGGTTACAGCCCCAGCATTTT	CASSLARGGSRLQPQHF	TRBD1	TRBV5-6	TRBJ1-5	.
TGTGCCAGCAGGGCAACCCAGGGGGGCCAAGAGACCCAGTACTTC	CASRATQGGQETQYF	.	TRBV2	TRBJ2-5	once
TGTGCCAGTACCTCTAGGACAGGGGGTCGAACTGAAGCTTTCTTT	CASTSRTGGRTEAFF	TRBD1	TRBV19	TRBJ1-1	.
TGTGCCAGCAGCTTGGGGAGAGTGAACACTGAAGCTTTCTTT	CASSLGRVNTEAFF	.	TRBV5-4	TRBJ1-1	.
TGTGCCAGCAGAGCTGGGGGAACCTACGAGCAGTACTTC	CASRAGGTYEQYF	.	TRBV28	TRBJ2-7	.
TGCGCCAGCAGCTTGGATGGGACTAGCGAAGAGACCCAGTACTTC	CASSLDGTSEETQYF	TRBD2	TRBV5-1	TRBJ2-5	.
TGTGCCAGCAGTCTGCGAGGATTGTCCGGGGAGCTGTTTTTT	CASSLRGLSGELFF	.	TRBV6-5	TRBJ2-2	.
TGTGCCAGCTTAAGTTCCGGGGAGCTGTTTTTT	CASLSSGELFF	.	TRBV4-2	TRBJ2-2	.
TGTGCCAGCAACACACGCTCCTATAATTCACCCCTCCACTTT	CASNTRSYNSPLHF	.	TRBV12-3/TRBV12-4	TRBJ1-6	.
TGTGCCATCAATGGGCAGAGTAACTATGGCTACACCTTC	CAINGQSNYGYTF	.	TRBV10-3	TRBJ1-2	.
TGTGCCAGCAGTCCATCGGGCCCAGTCAGGGACTACACAGATACGCAGTATTTT	CASSPSGPVRDYTDTQYF	TRBD2	TRBV27	TRBJ2-3	.
TGTGCCAGCAGTTCCCGGGACGATAACAAGAGGACCCAGTACTTC	CASSSRDDNKRTQYF	.	TRBV6-5	TRBJ2-5	.
TGTGCCAGCTCACCAGAGAAGCGGCTACGGAATTCACCCCTCCACTTT	CASSPEKRLRNSPLHF	.	TRBV18	TRBJ1-6	.
TGTGCCAGCAGTTACTCCAGGGGCGGTGAAAAACTGTTTTTT	CASSYSRGGEKLFF	.	TRBV6-5	TRBJ1-4	.
TGCAGTGCTAGAGATAGGAATGGCTACACCTTC	CSARDRNGYTF	.	TRBV20-1	TRBJ1-2	.
TGTGCCTGGAGTGTTCAGGACAGGAGATATGGCTACACCTTC	CAWSVQDRRYGYTF	TRBD1	TRBV30	TRBJ1-2	once
TGTGCCAGCAGCTTAGGACAGCGGAGCTACACCTTC	CASSLGQRSYTF	.	TRBV7-9	TRBJ1-2	.
TGTGCCATCAGTGTCCCGGCCGAAGGGCAGGGCTATGGCTACACCTTC	CAISVPAEGQGYGYTF	.	TRBV10-3	TRBJ1-2	.
TGCGCCAGCAGCTCGAGACAGGGGAGCTCCTACAATGAGCAGTTCTTC	CASSSRQGSSYNEQFF	TRBD1	TRBV5-1	TRBJ2-1	.
TGTGCCAGCAGCCTGACGCTGGGTGGCGAGACCCAGTACTTC	CASSLTLGGETQYF	.	TRBV7-8	TRBJ2-5	.